This T cell receptor beta chain was identified during a study of T-cell memory formation after mild COVID-19. TCRdb fed the 5' RACE reads into MiXCR, producing one record per CDR3 protein. The sample has about 270,000 distinct CDR3 sequences; roughly 14% are singletons. This clonotype has more than one count but fewer than ten. The CDR3 runs 16 residues. V was pared by 1 base and J by 0 bases, with 12 bases between. CDR1 and CDR2 from the germline V gene are SGHRS and YFSETQ. V gene TRBV5-1 combines with J gene TRBJ2-3; D is perhaps TRBD2 (6 bases). Sequenced input: PBMCs or a T cell subset sorted from them (not recorded which). The receptor comes from an adult woman who had mild COVID-19 (a few samples of this study predate the infection). Cell type and time point are not known. CDR3 sequence reads: CASSLTAGPSTDTQYF. The CDR3 DNA reads as TGCGCCAGCAGCTTGACAGCGGGCCCTAGCACAGATACGCAGTATTTT.